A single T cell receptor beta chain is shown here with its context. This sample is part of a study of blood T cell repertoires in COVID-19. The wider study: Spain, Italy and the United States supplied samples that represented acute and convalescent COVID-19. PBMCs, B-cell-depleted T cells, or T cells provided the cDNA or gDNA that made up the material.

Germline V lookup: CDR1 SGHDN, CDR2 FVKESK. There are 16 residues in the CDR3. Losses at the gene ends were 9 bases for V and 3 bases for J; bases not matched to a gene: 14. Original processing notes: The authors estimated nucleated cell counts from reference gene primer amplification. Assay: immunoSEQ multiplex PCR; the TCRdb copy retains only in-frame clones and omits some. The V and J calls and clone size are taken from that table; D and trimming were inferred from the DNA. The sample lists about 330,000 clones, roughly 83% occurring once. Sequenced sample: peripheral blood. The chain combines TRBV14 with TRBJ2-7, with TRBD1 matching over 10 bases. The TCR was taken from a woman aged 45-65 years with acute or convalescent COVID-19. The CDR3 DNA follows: TGTGCCAGTCCAAGGACCGGGACAGGGGATTTCTACGAGCAGTACTTC. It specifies CASPRTGTGDFYEQYF.